This is a list of T cell receptor beta chains from one sample in a study of OX40 agonist ivuxolimab in advanced cancers. TCRdb's table, derived via immunoSEQ multiplex PCR, lists solely in-frame clones and lacks some. The data show 45,000 to 65,000 clones, roughly 90% seen once. This specimen consisted of CD4+ or CD8+ T cells sorted from blood, obtained in a trial of the OX40 agonist ivuxolimab. The receptors were sampled from an adult with an advanced solid tumor such as melanoma, head and neck, liver or kidney cancer. Each CDR3 is given with its conserved first and last residue. A D gene is named only where the DNA matches it firmly. Rows give clone size only sometimes, using once, few, many, or a class for an expanded clone.

D gene: NA
clone size: NA
J gene: TRBJ2-3
V gene: TRBV10-2
CDR3 DNA: TGCGCCAGCAGGATCCCTTCCACGGTTACGCAGTATTTT
CDR3 protein: CASRIPSTVTQYF

D gene: NA
clone size: NA
J gene: TRBJ2-7
V gene: TRBV7-9
CDR3 DNA: TGTGCCAGCAGACAAGGGGTTTACGAGCAGTACTTC
CDR3 protein: CASRQGVYEQYF

D gene: NA
clone size: once
J gene: TRBJ1-3
V gene: TRBV30
CDR3 DNA: TGTGCCTGGAGTTTAGGGGGGGCTGGAAACACCATATATTTT
CDR3 protein: CAWSLGGAGNTIYF

D gene: NA
clone size: once
J gene: TRBJ1-5
V gene: TRBV5-4
CDR3 DNA: TGTGCCAGCAGCCCGGGACTGGATCAGCCCCAGCATTTT
CDR3 protein: CASSPGLDQPQHF

D gene: TRBD1
clone size: NA
J gene: TRBJ2-2
V gene: TRBV28
CDR3 DNA: TGTGCCAGCAGGTCACAGGGGGTATCCACCGGGGAGCTGTTTTTT
CDR3 protein: CASRSQGVSTGELFF

D gene: NA
clone size: NA
J gene: TRBJ2-3
V gene: TRBV28
CDR3 DNA: TGTGCCAGCAGTTTGGGATACCGGCGGGTACCCCGACACACAGATACGCAGTATTTT
CDR3 protein: CASSLGYRRVPRHTDTQYF

D gene: TRBD1
clone size: NA
J gene: TRBJ1-2
V gene: TRBV4-1
CDR3 DNA: TGCGCCAGCAGCCAAGACCGGGACAGGGGAGTCTATGGCTACACCTTC
CDR3 protein: CASSQDRDRGVYGYTF

D gene: NA
clone size: once
J gene: TRBJ2-3
V gene: TRBV12-5
CDR3 DNA: TGTGCTAGTGGGGCCGTCGGGTTTGGGGTAGCAGATACGCAGTATTTT
CDR3 protein: CASGAVGFGVADTQYF

D gene: NA
clone size: NA
J gene: TRBJ2-2
V gene: TRBV7-9
CDR3 DNA: TGTGCCAGCAGCCTAGAAGGCACTGGGGAGCTGTTTTTT
CDR3 protein: CASSLEGTGELFF

D gene: NA
clone size: NA
J gene: TRBJ2-7
V gene: TRBV29-1
CDR3 DNA: TGCAGCGCAGGACACCTGGGCTCCTACGAGCAGTACTTC
CDR3 protein: CSAGHLGSYEQYF

D gene: NA
clone size: NA
J gene: TRBJ2-7
V gene: TRBV5-4
CDR3 DNA: TGTGCCAGCAGCTTACCGTCCTACGAGCAGTACTTC
CDR3 protein: CASSLPSYEQYF

D gene: TRBD1
clone size: NA
J gene: TRBJ2-3
V gene: TRBV5-1
CDR3 DNA: TGCGCCAGCAGCTCCGGGACAGGGGTTACGCAGTATTTT
CDR3 protein: CASSSGTGVTQYF

D gene: NA
clone size: NA
J gene: TRBJ1-1
V gene: TRBV30
CDR3 DNA: TGTGCCTGGCGGCCGCTCAGGGGAATGAACACTGAAGCTTTCTTT
CDR3 protein: CAWRPLRGMNTEAFF

D gene: NA
clone size: NA
J gene: TRBJ2-4
V gene: TRBV4-2
CDR3 DNA: TGTGCCAGCAGCCAAGATTTCCTGGGAAAGGGGTTTCAGTACTTC
CDR3 protein: CASSQDFLGKGFQYF

D gene: NA
clone size: NA
J gene: TRBJ1-1
V gene: TRBV30
CDR3 DNA: TGTGCCAGCTACCCCACACGGGACACTGAAGCTTTCTTT
CDR3 protein: CASYPTRDTEAFF

D gene: TRBD1
clone size: NA
J gene: TRBJ2-2
V gene: TRBV28
CDR3 DNA: TGTGCCAGCAGAAGACAGGGTACCGGGGAGCTGTTTTTT
CDR3 protein: CASRRQGTGELFF

D gene: NA
clone size: NA
J gene: TRBJ1-5
V gene: TRBV19
CDR3 DNA: TGTGCCAGTAGTACGCAGGGAGGCCAGCCCCAGCATTTT
CDR3 protein: CASSTQGGQPQHF

D gene: NA
clone size: NA
J gene: TRBJ2-1
V gene: TRBV4-1
CDR3 DNA: TGCGCCAGCAGCCAAGAAGGAGGGACAGCAAGTTCCTACAATGAGCAGTTCTTC
CDR3 protein: CASSQEGGTASSYNEQFF

D gene: NA
clone size: NA
J gene: TRBJ2-7
V gene: TRBV27
CDR3 DNA: TGTGCCAGCAGTGGAGGGTACGAGCAGTACTTC
CDR3 protein: CASSGGYEQYF

D gene: NA
clone size: NA
J gene: TRBJ2-2
V gene: TRBV11-2
CDR3 DNA: TGTGCCAGCAGCTTGGGGACCGGGGAGCTGTTTTTT
CDR3 protein: CASSLGTGELFF

D gene: TRBD1
clone size: NA
J gene: TRBJ2-1
V gene: TRBV2
CDR3 DNA: TGTGCCAGCAGCCTGACAGGGTTCGGAAATGAGCAGTTCTTC
CDR3 protein: CASSLTGFGNEQFF

D gene: NA
clone size: NA
J gene: TRBJ2-1
V gene: TRBV7-9
CDR3 DNA: TGTGCCAGCAGCCCAAAGTCTCAGGATGAGCAGTTCTTC
CDR3 protein: CASSPKSQDEQFF

D gene: TRBD2
clone size: once
J gene: TRBJ2-5
V gene: TRBV2
CDR3 DNA: TGTGCCAGCAACGGCGGGAGAGAAGAGACCCAGTACTTC
CDR3 protein: CASNGGREETQYF

D gene: NA
clone size: NA
J gene: TRBJ1-6
V gene: TRBV2
CDR3 DNA: TGTGCCAGCAGTGTGCTTAGGGATAATTCACCCCTCCACTTT
CDR3 protein: CASSVLRDNSPLHF

D gene: TRBD1
clone size: NA
J gene: TRBJ2-7
V gene: TRBV19
CDR3 DNA: TGTGCCAGTAGTACCCGTCCCGGGACAGGACTCTACGAGCAGTACTTC
CDR3 protein: CASSTRPGTGLYEQYF

D gene: NA
clone size: NA
J gene: TRBJ2-3
V gene: TRBV5-6
CDR3 DNA: TGTGCCAGCAGCTTGGACGTTCTCGGGGTCGGGCGGACGCAGTATTTT
CDR3 protein: CASSLDVLGVGRTQYF

D gene: NA
clone size: NA
J gene: TRBJ2-1
V gene: TRBV10-1
CDR3 DNA: TGCGCCAGCAGTGAGTCGAGGTCGGGGTATCCCTACAATGAGCAGTTCTTC
CDR3 protein: CASSESRSGYPYNEQFF

D gene: NA
clone size: NA
J gene: TRBJ2-5
V gene: TRBV19
CDR3 DNA: TGTGCCAGTAGTCTGGGGTTAGTGACCCAAGAGACCCAGTACTTC
CDR3 protein: CASSLGLVTQETQYF

D gene: NA
clone size: once
J gene: TRBJ1-5
V gene: TRBV30
CDR3 DNA: TGTGCCTGGAGTTCCGGGGGTTATAGCAATCAGCCCCAGCATTTT
CDR3 protein: CAWSSGGYSNQPQHF

D gene: NA
clone size: NA
J gene: TRBJ2-7
V gene: TRBV6-6
CDR3 DNA: TGTGCCAGCAGTTACCCCGGGCAGAGCCACTACGAGCAGTACTTC
CDR3 protein: CASSYPGQSHYEQYF

D gene: NA
clone size: once
J gene: TRBJ2-1
V gene: TRBV18
CDR3 DNA: TGTGCCAGCTCGCAGAGCCTATACAATGAGCAGTTCTTC
CDR3 protein: CASSQSLYNEQFF

D gene: NA
clone size: NA
J gene: TRBJ2-2
V gene: TRBV18
CDR3 DNA: TGTGCCAGCTCACCACTGGGGTTTTCCGCGAACACCGGGGAGCTGTTTTTT
CDR3 protein: CASSPLGFSANTGELFF

D gene: NA
clone size: NA
J gene: TRBJ2-7
V gene: TRBV11-1
CDR3 DNA: TGTGCCAGCAGCTTAGTTGTAGCCCACGAGCAGTACTTC
CDR3 protein: CASSLVVAHEQYF

D gene: NA
clone size: once
J gene: TRBJ2-1
V gene: TRBV6-1
CDR3 DNA: TGTGCCAGCAGTGAGCAGAGGGAGAGGCAGTTCTTC
CDR3 protein: CASSEQRERQFF

D gene: TRBD1
clone size: NA
J gene: TRBJ2-5
V gene: TRBV6-5
CDR3 DNA: TGTGCCAGTCGGACAGGACAAGAGACCCAGTACTTC
CDR3 protein: CASRTGQETQYF

D gene: NA
clone size: NA
J gene: TRBJ2-1
V gene: TRBV13
CDR3 DNA: TGTGCCAGCAGCTCCCCCCCTATGAGGCAGTTCTTC
CDR3 protein: CASSSPPMRQFF

D gene: NA
clone size: NA
J gene: TRBJ2-3
V gene: TRBV27
CDR3 DNA: TGTGCCAGCTACCGATCCGCAGATACGCAGTATTTT
CDR3 protein: CASYRSADTQYF

D gene: NA
clone size: NA
J gene: TRBJ2-7
V gene: TRBV4-1
CDR3 DNA: TGCGCCAGCAGCCCAGCGGGTGTGAACGAGCAGTACTTC
CDR3 protein: CASSPAGVNEQYF

D gene: NA
clone size: once
J gene: TRBJ2-7
V gene: TRBV28
CDR3 DNA: TGTGCCAGCCTGGGCCCTAGGTTCTACGAGCAGTACTTC
CDR3 protein: CASLGPRFYEQYF

D gene: NA
clone size: few
J gene: TRBJ2-1
V gene: TRBV18
CDR3 DNA: TGTGCCAGCTCACGGCACACGGGGCCAGGTGAGCAGTTCTTC
CDR3 protein: CASSRHTGPGEQFF

D gene: NA
clone size: NA
J gene: TRBJ2-3
V gene: TRBV6-5
CDR3 DNA: TGTGCCAGCAGTTACTCTGGCGATACGCAGTATTTT
CDR3 protein: CASSYSGDTQYF

D gene: TRBD1
clone size: NA
J gene: TRBJ2-1
V gene: TRBV29-1
CDR3 DNA: TGCAGCGTTCTTTCGACAGGGGCGTCCTACAATGAGCAGTTCTTC
CDR3 protein: CSVLSTGASYNEQFF

D gene: TRBD2
clone size: once
J gene: TRBJ2-5
V gene: TRBV27
CDR3 DNA: TGTGCCAGCCTTTCCAGCGGGGGGGCGGGAGAGACCCAGTACTTC
CDR3 protein: CASLSSGGAGETQYF

D gene: TRBD2
clone size: NA
J gene: TRBJ2-3
V gene: TRBV6-1
CDR3 DNA: TGTGCCAGCAGTGTACTAGCGAGTCCCACAGATACGCAGTATTTT
CDR3 protein: CASSVLASPTDTQYF

D gene: TRBD2
clone size: once
J gene: TRBJ2-3
V gene: TRBV7-8
CDR3 DNA: TGTGCCAGCAGCTTAGGCGTATTGGCTAGCGGGAGCACAGATACGCAGTATTTT
CDR3 protein: CASSLGVLASGSTDTQYF

D gene: NA
clone size: NA
J gene: TRBJ2-1
V gene: TRBV6-5
CDR3 DNA: TGTGCCAGCAGTTACTACAAGGAGGTGGCTGAGCAGTTCTTC
CDR3 protein: CASSYYKEVAEQFF